The rows below give T cell receptor beta chains drawn from one sample of a study of CD8+ T cells in alopecia areata. The table came from immunoSEQ multiplex PCR; TCRdb's copy has only in-frame clones and leaves some out. The profile covers about 4,200 clones, with around two thirds appearing a single time and roughly a fifth taken by the ten largest. The specimen was skin. These receptor sequences come from a human donor in good health. Each CDR3 is given with its conserved first and last residue.

V gene: TRBV7-2; CDR3 length: 16; CDR3 protein: CASSLYPPSTGNTIYF
V gene: TRBV5-1; CDR3 length: 15; CDR3 protein: CASSLGDKRRDTQYF
V gene: TRBV6-1; CDR3 length: 13; CDR3 protein: CAAQAYGNQPQHF
V gene: TRBV7-7; CDR3 length: 15; CDR3 protein: CASTTTSRSYNEQFF
V gene: TRBV29-1; CDR3 length: 16; CDR3 protein: CSVPPPGQGAVNEQYF
V gene: TRBV27; CDR3 length: 15; CDR3 protein: CASSLPRGRRVEQFF
V gene: TRBV7-6; CDR3 length: 15; CDR3 protein: CASSNGQGRNQPQHF
V gene: TRBV9; CDR3 length: 15; CDR3 protein: CASSVGAGGTYEQYF
V gene: TRBV5-1; CDR3 length: 14; CDR3 protein: CASSFGTGGYEQYF
V gene: TRBV28; CDR3 length: 12; CDR3 protein: CASSLTGPRGVF
V gene: TRBV27; CDR3 length: 16; CDR3 protein: CASRGLRRVSTDTQYF
V gene: TRBV4-2; CDR3 length: 15; CDR3 protein: CASSQGTGGSYEQYF
V gene: TRBV23-1; CDR3 length: 17; CDR3 protein: CASSQLETGISNYGYTF
V gene: TRBV7-9; CDR3 length: 13; CDR3 protein: CASSAAGGYGYTF
V gene: TRBV6-6; CDR3 length: 15; CDR3 protein: CASSYLQGNTGELFF
V gene: TRBV6-5; CDR3 length: 15; CDR3 protein: CASGGTGGAGNTIYF
V gene: TRBV5-4; CDR3 length: 17; CDR3 protein: CASSYAGLVMSYNEQFF